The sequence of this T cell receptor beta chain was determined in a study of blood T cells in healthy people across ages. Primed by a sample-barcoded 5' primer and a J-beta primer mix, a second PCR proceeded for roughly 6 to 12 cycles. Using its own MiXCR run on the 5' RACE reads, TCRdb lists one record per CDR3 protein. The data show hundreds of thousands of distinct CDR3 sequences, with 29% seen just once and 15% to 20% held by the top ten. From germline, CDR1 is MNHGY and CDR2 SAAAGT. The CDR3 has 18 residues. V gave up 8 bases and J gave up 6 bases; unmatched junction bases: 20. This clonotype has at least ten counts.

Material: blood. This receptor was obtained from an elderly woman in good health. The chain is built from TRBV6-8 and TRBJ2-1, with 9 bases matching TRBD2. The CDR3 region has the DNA TGTGCCAGCCTAACCATCGGCAGGACTAGCGCAATTCTCAATGAGCAGTTCTTC. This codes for CASLTIGRTSAILNEQFF.